This record looks at one TCR beta chain sequence and its context. Its antigen is undetermined. V lost 5 bases, J lost 0 bases, and 12 bases lay in between. The CDR3 is 15 residues long. The germline CDR1 and CDR2 sequences are SGHRS and YFSETQ. This entry comes from a study of T cell clones after liver transplantation. The overall study: In this trial, immunosuppression withdrawal was attempted within 2 years of liver transplant. TCRbeta sequencing after a pre-transplant mixed lymphocyte reaction identified graft-donor-reactive clones, later tracked in post-transplant blood. At least one year of complete immunosuppression withdrawal without enzymes over twice normal defined tolerance. Points from the study as a whole: Donor-reactive sequences fell more than third party-reactive ones, suggesting partial deletion.

Profiling relied on immunoSEQ multiplex PCR, and the TCRdb table lists in-frame clones only, not all of them. Among tens of thousands of clones listed, over 85% were seen once. The TCR was taken from a human donor who received a liver transplant. Here the sequenced sample was CD4+ T cells from blood, taken before liver transplant. The V and J genes are TRBV5-1 and TRBJ1-5; TRBD1 is a possible D gene (6 bases). CDR3 coding DNA: TGCGCCAGCAGTGAGGGGGGGACTAGCAATCAGCCCCAGCATTTT. This encodes CASSEGGTSNQPQHF.